A selection of T cell receptor beta chains follows, all from one sample in a study of regulatory T cells in long-lasting Graves disease. TCRdb fed the multiplex PCR reads into MiXCR, producing one record per CDR3 protein. The sample includes more than 300,000 distinct CDR3 sequences, roughly 15% of them seen just once. These data were likewise used in another study, on T cells in Graves' hyperthyroidism and ophthalmopathy.

The source material was peripheral blood mononuclear cells (PBMCs), sampled at new diagnosis, from a patient treated with antithyroid drugs. Every receptor here comes from a woman aged 18-35 years with Graves disease. CDR3s include the opening cysteine and the closing phenylalanine or tryptophan. Each record gives: CDR3 length, clone size, J gene, D gene, V gene, CDR3 DNA, CDR3 protein. The D gene is left open where the match is weak. Only some rows state a clone size, as once, few, many or a class for expanded clones.

15	many	TRBJ1-2	TRBD1	TRBV10-2	TGCGCCAGCAGCATCACCGGGACAGGCCTCTATGGCTACACCTTC	CASSITGTGLYGYTF
15	few	TRBJ2-3	TRBD2	TRBV30	TGTGCCTGGGCCGGGACTAGCGGGGGCACAGATACGCAGTATTTT	CAWAGTSGGTDTQYF
15	.	TRBJ1-2	.	TRBV7-9	TGTGCCAGCAGCACGGACAGAGGACCTTCCACTGGCTACACCTTC	CASSTDRGPSTGYTF
18	many	TRBJ2-1	TRBD2	TRBV7-9	TGTGCCAGCAGCCGAAATCTAGGACTAGCGGGGGGGCCGCATGAGCAGTTCTTC	CASSRNLGLAGGPHEQFF
13	many	TRBJ2-7	TRBD1	TRBV6-1	TGTGCCAGCAGTAGGGGGCCCTCCTACGAGCAGTACTTC	CASSRGPSYEQYF
18	many	TRBJ2-2	TRBD2	TRBV28	TGTGCCAGCAGTTTATCGGTTGCGGCGGGAGTACGCACCGGGGAGCTGTTTTTT	CASSLSVAAGVRTGELFF
18	many	TRBJ2-1	.	TRBV9	TGTGCCAGCAGCGGCTCGTCCAGGGGTTCTTTCTCCTACAATGAGCAGTTCTTC	CASSGSSRGSFSYNEQFF
20	few	TRBJ1-5	TRBD1	TRBV10-2	TGCGCCAGCAGTGAGTCCCCCACGGACAGGGGCGGAGGTAGCAATCAGCCCCAGCATTTT	CASSESPTDRGGGSNQPQHF
15	many	TRBJ2-2	.	TRBV20-1	TGCAGTGCACCCGGACGGGGGTCGAACACCGGGGAGCTGTTTTTT	CSAPGRGSNTGELFF
16	.	TRBJ2-2	TRBD1	TRBV5-1	TGCGCCAGCAGCGGGACAGGGGGGGCGAACACCGGGGAGCTGTTTTTT	CASSGTGGANTGELFF
15	.	TRBJ1-5	.	TRBV9	TGTGCCAGCAGCGCCCGTCAGTGCGTAGATTGGCCCCAGCATTTT	CASSARQCVDWPQHF
13	many	TRBJ2-2	.	TRBV7-3	TGTGCCAGCAGCTTACGAATCACCGGGGAGCTGTTTTTT	CASSLRITGELFF
15	many	TRBJ1-2	TRBD1	TRBV2	TGTGCCAGCAGCGGGGGGACAGGGGAAAACTATGGCTACACCTTC	CASSGGTGENYGYTF
11	many	TRBJ2-1	.	TRBV7-3	TGTGCCAGCAGCTTAATGGGTGAGCAGTTCTTC	CASSLMGEQFF
16	many	TRBJ1-2	TRBD1	TRBV6-1	TGTGCCAGCAGTAACAGGGACAGGGGGGGGGGCTATGGCTACACCTTC	CASSNRDRGGGYGYTF
16	few	TRBJ2-1	.	TRBV4-2	TGTGCCAGCAGCCAAGATCCCGCGGGCTCCTACAATGAGCAGTTCTTC	CASSQDPAGSYNEQFF
14	many	TRBJ2-2	TRBD2	TRBV20-1	TGCAGTGCTCCCGAGCGGGGGTATACCGGGGAGCTGTTTTTT	CSAPERGYTGELFF
15	.	TRBJ2-3	.	TRBV9	TGTGCCAGTAACGCGGACGGAAGATTCACAGATACGCAGTATTTT	CASNADGRFTDTQYF
16	many	TRBJ2-3	TRBD2	TRBV11-2	TGTGCCAGCAGCCCCGGACTAGCGGCCCTAGGAGATACGCAGTATTTT	CASSPGLAALGDTQYF
15	many	TRBJ1-2	.	TRBV5-1	TGTGCCAGCAGCTTGTCCAAGGGATTTAACTATGGCTACACCTTC	CASSLSKGFNYGYTF
13	.	TRBJ1-1	.	TRBV18	TGTGCCAGCTCCCCCATTGAGAACACTGAAGCTTTCTTT	CASSPIENTEAFF
16	.	TRBJ2-6	.	TRBV6-1	TGTGCCAGCAAAAATCGAGGGGGAGCTGGGGCCAACGTCCTGACTTTC	CASKNRGGAGANVLTF
13	many	TRBJ2-5	.	TRBV3-1	TGTGCCAGCAGGCGGAGGGGCGCAGAGACCCAGTACTTC	CASRRRGAETQYF
13	many	TRBJ1-3	.	TRBV20-1	TGCAGTGCTTTGACAGGAACTGGAAACACCATATATTTT	CSALTGTGNTIYF
17	many	TRBJ2-5	.	TRBV2	TGTGCCAGCAGTGAAGCGCTCGCCGGGACACTAAGGGAGACCCAGTACTTC	CASSEALAGTLRETQYF
14	many	TRBJ1-1	.	TRBV3-1	TGTGCCAGCAGCCAAGAACTGGTACAGACTGAAGCTTTCTTT	CASSQELVQTEAFF
12	many	TRBJ1-1	.	TRBV20-1	TGCAGTGCTGGGCCGGCAAGCACTGAAGCTTTCTTT	CSAGPASTEAFF
15	.	TRBJ2-3	TRBD1	TRBV10-3	TGTGCCATCAGCACTCCGGGACAGCGTCTAGATACGCAGTATTTT	CAISTPGQRLDTQYF
16	.	TRBJ2-2	.	TRBV9	TGTGCCAGCAGCGCCCGGAGGGGGGTTAACACCGGGGAGCTGTTTTTT	CASSARRGVNTGELFF
16	many	TRBJ2-5	TRBD2	TRBV5-1	TGCGCCAGCAGCTTCGGGGGGTCTAGCCGCCAAGAGACCCAGTACTTC	CASSFGGSSRQETQYF
11	.	TRBJ1-1	.	TRBV20-1	TGCAGTGCCAGAACGGTCGATGAAGCTTTCTTT	CSARTVDEAFF
11	.	TRBJ2-5	.	TRBV10-3	TGTGCCATCAGCCCTTGGCAGACCCAGTACTTC	CAISPWQTQYF
12	.	TRBJ1-2	.	TRBV12-3/TRBV12-4	TGTGCCAGCAGTTTCAGCCAGAATGGCTACACCTTC	CASSFSQNGYTF
20	few	TRBJ1-3	.	TRBV5-1	TGCGCCAGCAGCTTGGAGTCGTTCGCGGGGGACGGCAGCATTGGAAACACCATATATTTT	CASSLESFAGDGSIGNTIYF
16	few	TRBJ2-2	TRBD2	TRBV28	TGTGCCAGCCACCCCCCCGGTAGCGGGGGAACCGGGGAGCTGTTTTTT	CASHPPGSGGTGELFF
15	few	TRBJ2-7	.	TRBV4-2	TGTGCCAGCAGCCAAGAGGACGGCAGCTCCTACGAGCAGCACTTC	CASSQEDGSSYEQHF
15	.	TRBJ2-1	.	TRBV6-2/TRBV6-3	TGTGCCAGCAGTTACGCGGGGAAAAACTACAATGAGCAGTTCTTC	CASSYAGKNYNEQFF
15	many	TRBJ2-3	TRBD2	TRBV3-1	TGTGCCAGCAGCCCTATAGCGGGGGGCACAGATACGCAGTATTTT	CASSPIAGGTDTQYF
12	.	TRBJ1-2	.	TRBV28	TGTGCCAGCAAGGGTGGGGCCGCGGGCTACACCTTC	CASKGGAAGYTF
15	many	TRBJ2-7	TRBD1	TRBV5-1	TGCGCCAGCAGCTTGGAGGGGGCCGATTTTTACGAGCAGTACTTC	CASSLEGADFYEQYF
15	many	TRBJ2-1	.	TRBV12-3/TRBV12-4	TGTGCCAGCAGTTTCCGGGGGGCGCCCTACAATGAGCAGTTCTTC	CASSFRGAPYNEQFF
13	many	TRBJ2-3	.	TRBV6-1	TGTGCCAGTACACTGACAGATACAGATACGCAGTATTTT	CASTLTDTDTQYF
16	.	TRBJ2-5	TRBD2	TRBV6-2/TRBV6-3	TGTGCCAGCAGTGAAGACGCGGGAGACCCTTTGAGGACCCAGTACTTC	CASSEDAGDPLRTQYF
15	many	TRBJ2-3	TRBD2	TRBV27	TGTGCCAGCCTGCCCTACGGCGGGGGTATAGATACGCAGTATTTT	CASLPYGGGIDTQYF
13	few	TRBJ1-1	.	TRBV19	TGTGCCAGTACCCTGGCAGGCCTAAATGAAGCTTTCTTT	CASTLAGLNEAFF
15	.	TRBJ2-4	.	TRBV10-1	TGCGCCAGCAGTCCCGGCCTGCTAGCCAAAAACATTCAGTACTTC	CASSPGLLAKNIQYF
15	.	TRBJ1-1	TRBD1	TRBV10-3	TGTGCCATCCAAAGGGACAGGCAAAGTGGCACTGAAGCTTTCTTT	CAIQRDRQSGTEAFF
15	few	TRBJ1-6	.	TRBV6-1	TGTGCCAGCAGTGAAATTCTTGGAGATAATTCACCCCTCCACTTT	CASSEILGDNSPLHF
15	few	TRBJ2-6	.	TRBV6-2/TRBV6-3	TGTGCCAGCAGTTACTTGACAACTGGGGCCAACGTCCTGACTTTC	CASSYLTTGANVLTF
14	many	TRBJ2-2	.	TRBV20-1	TGCAGTGCTAGAGATATCCAGGCCCGCGGGGAGCTGTTTTTT	CSARDIQARGELFF
13	many	TRBJ2-2	.	TRBV30	TGTGCCTGGAGTCCAACTTACACCGGGGAGCTGTTTTTT	CAWSPTYTGELFF
15	few	TRBJ2-2	.	TRBV19	TGTGCCAGTAGTATCTTAGCGGTAACCACCGGGGAGCTGTTTTTT	CASSILAVTTGELFF
13	many	TRBJ1-2	.	TRBV20-1	TGCAGTGCTAGAGATTTGGGGGTCGGGGGCTACACCTTC	CSARDLGVGGYTF
11	many	TRBJ2-7	.	TRBV2	TGTGCCACCAGACAGTCCTACGAGCAGTACTTC	CATRQSYEQYF
18	.	TRBJ2-4	TRBD2	TRBV5-1	TGCGCCAGCAGCAGCCAAGGGACTAGCGGGGGCCGATCCGGCATTCAGTACTTC	CASSSQGTSGGRSGIQYF